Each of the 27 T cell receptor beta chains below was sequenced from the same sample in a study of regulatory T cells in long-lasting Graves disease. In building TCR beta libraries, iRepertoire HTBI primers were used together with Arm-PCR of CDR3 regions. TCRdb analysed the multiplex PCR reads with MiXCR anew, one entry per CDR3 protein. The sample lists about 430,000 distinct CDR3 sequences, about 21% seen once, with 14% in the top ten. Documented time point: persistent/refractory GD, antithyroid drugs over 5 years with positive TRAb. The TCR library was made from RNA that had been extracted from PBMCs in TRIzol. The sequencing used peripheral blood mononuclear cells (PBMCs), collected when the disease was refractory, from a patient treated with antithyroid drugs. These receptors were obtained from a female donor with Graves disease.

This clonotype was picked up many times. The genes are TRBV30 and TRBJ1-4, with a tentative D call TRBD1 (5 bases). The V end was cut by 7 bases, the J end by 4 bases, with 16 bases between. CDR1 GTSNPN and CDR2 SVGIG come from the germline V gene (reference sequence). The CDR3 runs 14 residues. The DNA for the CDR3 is TGTGCCTACGCCCGGGACGCCAGTAATGAAAAACTGTTTTTT. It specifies CAYARDASNEKLFF.

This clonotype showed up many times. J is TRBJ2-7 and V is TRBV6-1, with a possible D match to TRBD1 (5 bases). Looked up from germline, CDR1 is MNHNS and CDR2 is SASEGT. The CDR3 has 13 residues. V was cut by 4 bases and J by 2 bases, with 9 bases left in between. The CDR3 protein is CASSVDRAYEQYF. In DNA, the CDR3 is TGTGCCAGCAGTGTTGACAGAGCCTACGAGCAGTACTTC.

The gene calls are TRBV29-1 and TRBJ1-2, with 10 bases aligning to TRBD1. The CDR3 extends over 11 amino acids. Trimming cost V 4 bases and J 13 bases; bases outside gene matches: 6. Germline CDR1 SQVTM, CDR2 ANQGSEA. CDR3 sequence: CSVGDRGRFTF. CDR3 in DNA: TGCAGCGTTGGGGACAGGGGAAGATTCACCTTC. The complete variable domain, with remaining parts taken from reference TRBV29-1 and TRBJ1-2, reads SAVISQKPSRDICQRGTSLTIQCQVDSQVTMMFWYRQQPGQSLTLIATANQGSEATYESGFVIDKFPISRPNLTFSTLTVSNMSPEDSSIYLCSVGDRGRFTFGSGTRLTVV.

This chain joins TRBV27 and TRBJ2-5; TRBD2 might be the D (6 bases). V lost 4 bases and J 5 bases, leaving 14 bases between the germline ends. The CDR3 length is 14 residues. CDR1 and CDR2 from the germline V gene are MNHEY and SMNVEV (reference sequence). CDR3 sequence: CASSSIAGRETQYF. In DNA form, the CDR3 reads TGTGCCAGCAGTTCGATTGCAGGGAGGGAGACCCAGTACTTC.

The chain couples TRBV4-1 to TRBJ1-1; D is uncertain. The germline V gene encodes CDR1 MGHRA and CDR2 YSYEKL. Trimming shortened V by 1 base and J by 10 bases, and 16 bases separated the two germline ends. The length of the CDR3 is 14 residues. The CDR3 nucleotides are TGCGCCAGCAGCCAAGTCGGCCCCGCGGACGGAGCTTTCTTT. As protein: CASSQVGPADGAFF.

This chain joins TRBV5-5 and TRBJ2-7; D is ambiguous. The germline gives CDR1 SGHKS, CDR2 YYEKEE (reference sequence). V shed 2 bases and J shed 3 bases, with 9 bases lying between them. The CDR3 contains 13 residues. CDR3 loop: CASSFLVGYEQYF. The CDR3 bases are TGTGCCAGCAGCTTCCTAGTCGGCTACGAGCAGTACTTC.

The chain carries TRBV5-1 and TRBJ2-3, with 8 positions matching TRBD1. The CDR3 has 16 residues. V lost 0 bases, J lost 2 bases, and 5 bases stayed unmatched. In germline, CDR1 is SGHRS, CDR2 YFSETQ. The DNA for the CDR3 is TGCGCCAGCAGCTTGGCCAGGACAGGGCCCACAGATACGCAGTATTTT. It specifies CASSLARTGPTDTQYF.

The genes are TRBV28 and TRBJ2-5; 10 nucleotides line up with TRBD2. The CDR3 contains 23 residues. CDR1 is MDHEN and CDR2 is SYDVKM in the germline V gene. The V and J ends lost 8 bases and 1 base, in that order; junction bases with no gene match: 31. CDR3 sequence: CASFTPGQAILAGACWGQETQYF. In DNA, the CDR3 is TGTGCCAGCTTCACTCCGGGACAGGCGATCCTAGCGGGAGCTTGTTGGGGCCAAGAGACCCAGTACTTC.

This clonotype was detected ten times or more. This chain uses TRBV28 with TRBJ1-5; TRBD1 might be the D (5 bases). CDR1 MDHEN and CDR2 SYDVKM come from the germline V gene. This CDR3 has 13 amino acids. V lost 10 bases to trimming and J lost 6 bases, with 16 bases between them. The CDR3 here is CAIREGLVQPQHF. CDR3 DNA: TGTGCCATCAGGGAGGGATTAGTTCAGCCCCAGCATTTT. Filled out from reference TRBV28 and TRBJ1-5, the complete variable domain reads DVKVTQSSRYLVKRTGEKVFLECVQDMDHENMFWYRQDPGLGLRLIYFSYDVKMKEKGDIPEGYSVSREKKERFSLILESASTNQTSMYLCAIREGLVQPQHFGDGTRLSIL.

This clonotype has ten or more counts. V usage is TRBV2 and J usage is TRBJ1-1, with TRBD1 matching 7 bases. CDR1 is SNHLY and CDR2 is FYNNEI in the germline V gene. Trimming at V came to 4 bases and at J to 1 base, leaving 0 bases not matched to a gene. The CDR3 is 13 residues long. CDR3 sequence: CASSGDRNTEAFF. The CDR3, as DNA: TGTGCCAGCAGTGGGGACAGGAACACTGAAGCTTTCTTT. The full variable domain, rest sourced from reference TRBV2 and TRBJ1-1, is EPEVTQTPSHQVTQMGQEVILRCVPISNHLYFYWYRQILGQKVEFLVSFYNNEISEKSEIFDDQFSVERPDGSNFTLKIRSTKLEDSAMYFCASSGDRNTEAFFGQGTRLTVV.

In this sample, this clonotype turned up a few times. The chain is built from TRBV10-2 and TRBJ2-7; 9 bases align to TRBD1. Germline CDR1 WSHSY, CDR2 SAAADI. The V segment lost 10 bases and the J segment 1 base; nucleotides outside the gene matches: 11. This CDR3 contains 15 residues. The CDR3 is CATREDRGFSYEQYF. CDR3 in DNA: TGCGCCACCCGGGAGGACAGGGGCTTTTCCTACGAGCAGTACTTC.

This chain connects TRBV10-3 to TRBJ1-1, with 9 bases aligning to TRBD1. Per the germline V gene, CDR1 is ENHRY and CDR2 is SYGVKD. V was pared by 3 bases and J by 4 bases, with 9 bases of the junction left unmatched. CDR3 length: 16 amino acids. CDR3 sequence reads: CAISDLGTGYGTEAFF. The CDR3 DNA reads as TGTGCCATCAGTGATCTTGGGACAGGGTATGGCACTGAAGCTTTCTTT.

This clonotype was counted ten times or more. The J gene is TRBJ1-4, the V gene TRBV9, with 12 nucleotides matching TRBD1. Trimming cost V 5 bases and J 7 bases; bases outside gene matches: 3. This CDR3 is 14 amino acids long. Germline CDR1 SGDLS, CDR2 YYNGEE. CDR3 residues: CASSGTGGSEKLFF. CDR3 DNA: TGTGCCAGCAGTGGGACAGGGGGCTCTGAAAAACTGTTTTTT. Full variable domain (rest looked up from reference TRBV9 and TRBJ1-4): DSGVTQTPKHLITATGQRVTLRCSPRSGDLSVYWYQQSLDQGLQFLIQYYNGEERAKGNILERFSAQQFPDLHSELNLSSLELGDSALYFCASSGTGGSEKLFFGSGTQLSVL.

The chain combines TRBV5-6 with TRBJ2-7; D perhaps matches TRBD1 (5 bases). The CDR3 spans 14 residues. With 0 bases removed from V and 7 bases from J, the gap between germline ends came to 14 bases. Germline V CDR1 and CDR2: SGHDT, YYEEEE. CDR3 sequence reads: CASSLGATVGEQYF. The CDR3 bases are TGTGCCAGCAGCTTGGGGGCGACAGTTGGGGAGCAGTACTTC.

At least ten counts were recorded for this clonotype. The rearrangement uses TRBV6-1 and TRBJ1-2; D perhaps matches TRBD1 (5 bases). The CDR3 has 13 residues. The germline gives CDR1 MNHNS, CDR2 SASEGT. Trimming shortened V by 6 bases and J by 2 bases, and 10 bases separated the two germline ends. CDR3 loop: CASRAQENYGYTF. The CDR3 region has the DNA TGTGCCAGCAGAGCACAGGAAAACTATGGCTACACCTTC.

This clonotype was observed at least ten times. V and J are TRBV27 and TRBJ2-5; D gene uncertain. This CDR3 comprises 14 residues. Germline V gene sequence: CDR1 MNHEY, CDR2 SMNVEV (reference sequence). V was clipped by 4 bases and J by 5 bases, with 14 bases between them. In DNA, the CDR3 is TGTGCCAGCAGTTACTTCCTTGGAAGCGAGACCCAGTACTTC. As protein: CASSYFLGSETQYF.

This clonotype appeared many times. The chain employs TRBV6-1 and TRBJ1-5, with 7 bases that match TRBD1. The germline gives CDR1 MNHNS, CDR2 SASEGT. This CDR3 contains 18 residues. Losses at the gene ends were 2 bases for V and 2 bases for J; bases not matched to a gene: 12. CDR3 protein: CASSEPKTGSMGNQPQHF. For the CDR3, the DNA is TGTGCCAGCAGTGAACCCAAGACAGGGTCGATGGGCAATCAGCCCCAGCATTTT.

DNA of the CDR3: TGTGCCAGCAGCGTAGCGGGACGCTCCTACAATGAGCAGTTCTTC. Protein sequence: CASSVAGRSYNEQFF. This chain uses TRBV28 with TRBJ2-1; 8 positions agree with TRBD2. Trimming removed 6 bases from V and 0 bases from J; junction bases left unmatched: 4. Germline V gives CDR1 MDHEN, CDR2 SYDVKM. The CDR3 is 15 residues long.

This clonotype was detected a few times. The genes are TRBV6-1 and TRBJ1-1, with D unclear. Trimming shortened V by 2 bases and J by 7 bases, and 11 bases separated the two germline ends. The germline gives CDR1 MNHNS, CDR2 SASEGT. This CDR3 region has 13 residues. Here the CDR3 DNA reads TGTGCCAGCAGTGAATGGGGAGGCAATGAAGCTTTCTTT. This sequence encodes CASSEWGGNEAFF.

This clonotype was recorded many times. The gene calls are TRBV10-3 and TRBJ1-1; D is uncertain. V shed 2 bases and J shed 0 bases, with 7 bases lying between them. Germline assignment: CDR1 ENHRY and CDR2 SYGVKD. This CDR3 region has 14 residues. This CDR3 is CAISERQLNTEAFF. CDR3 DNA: TGTGCCATCAGTGAGAGGCAGCTGAACACTGAAGCTTTCTTT.

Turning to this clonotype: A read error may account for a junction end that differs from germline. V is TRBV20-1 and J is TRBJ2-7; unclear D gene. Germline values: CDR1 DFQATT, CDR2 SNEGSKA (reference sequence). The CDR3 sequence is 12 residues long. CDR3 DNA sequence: TGCAGTGCTAGTCACTCCAGTTACGAGCGGTACTTC. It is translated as CSASHSSYERYF.

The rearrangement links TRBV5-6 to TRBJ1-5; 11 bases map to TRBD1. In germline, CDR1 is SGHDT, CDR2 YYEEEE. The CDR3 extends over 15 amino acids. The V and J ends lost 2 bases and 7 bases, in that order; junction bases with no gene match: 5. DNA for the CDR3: TGTGCCAGCAGCTTTGGACAGGGGGCGAGGCAGCCCCAGCATTTT. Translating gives CASSFGQGARQPQHF.

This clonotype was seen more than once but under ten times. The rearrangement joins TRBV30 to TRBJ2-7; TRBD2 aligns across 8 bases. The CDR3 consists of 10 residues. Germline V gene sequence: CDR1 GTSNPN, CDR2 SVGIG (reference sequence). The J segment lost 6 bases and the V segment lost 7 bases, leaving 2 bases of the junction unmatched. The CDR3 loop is CASGGTEQYF. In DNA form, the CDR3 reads TGTGCCTCGGGGGGGACCGAGCAGTACTTC. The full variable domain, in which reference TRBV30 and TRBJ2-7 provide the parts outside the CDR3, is SQTIHQWPATLVQPVGSPLSLECTVEGTSNPNLYWYRQAAGRGLQLLFYSVGIGQISSEVPQNLSASRPQDRQFILSSKKLLLSDSGFYLCASGGTEQYFGPGTRLTVT.

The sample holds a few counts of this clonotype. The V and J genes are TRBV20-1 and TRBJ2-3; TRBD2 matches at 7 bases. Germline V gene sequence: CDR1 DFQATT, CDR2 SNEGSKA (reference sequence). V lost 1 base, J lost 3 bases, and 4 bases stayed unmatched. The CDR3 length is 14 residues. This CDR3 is CSARGWEGTDTQYF. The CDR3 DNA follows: TGCAGTGCTAGAGGGTGGGAGGGAACAGATACGCAGTATTTT.

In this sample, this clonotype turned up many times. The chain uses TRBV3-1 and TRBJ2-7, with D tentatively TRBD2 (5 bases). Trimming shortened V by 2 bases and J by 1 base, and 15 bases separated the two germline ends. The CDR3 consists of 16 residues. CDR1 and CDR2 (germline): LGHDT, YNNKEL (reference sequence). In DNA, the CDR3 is TGTGCCAGCAGCCAATACGGGAACAGTCTTTCCTACGAGCAGTACTTC. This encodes CASSQYGNSLSYEQYF.

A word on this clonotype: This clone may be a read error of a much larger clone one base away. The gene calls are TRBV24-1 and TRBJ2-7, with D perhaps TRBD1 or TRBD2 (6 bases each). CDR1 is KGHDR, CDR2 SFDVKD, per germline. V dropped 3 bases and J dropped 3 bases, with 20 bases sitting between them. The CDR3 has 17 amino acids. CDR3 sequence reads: CATSDAPWAGQYYEQYF. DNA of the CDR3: TGTGCCACCAGTGATGCCCCCTGGGCGGGACAATACTACGAGCAGTACTTC.

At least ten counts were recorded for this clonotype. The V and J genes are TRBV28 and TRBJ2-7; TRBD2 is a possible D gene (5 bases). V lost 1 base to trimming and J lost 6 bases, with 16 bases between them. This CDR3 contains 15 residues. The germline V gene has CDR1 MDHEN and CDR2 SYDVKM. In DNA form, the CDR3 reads TGTGCCAGCAGTTTATTTCGGGGTTCGGGTGCCGAGCAGTACTTC. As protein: CASSLFRGSGAEQYF.